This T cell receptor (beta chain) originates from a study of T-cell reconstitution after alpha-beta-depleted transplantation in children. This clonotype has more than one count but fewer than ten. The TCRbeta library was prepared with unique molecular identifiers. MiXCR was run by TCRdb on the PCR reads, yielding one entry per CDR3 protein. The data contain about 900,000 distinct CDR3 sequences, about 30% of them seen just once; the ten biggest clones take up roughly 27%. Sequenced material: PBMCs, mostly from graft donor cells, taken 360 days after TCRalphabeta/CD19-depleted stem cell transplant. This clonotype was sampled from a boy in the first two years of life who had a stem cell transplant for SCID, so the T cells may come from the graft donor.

The CDR3 DNA is TGTGCCAGCAGGGGCAACCCCGGCGAAGGGTCCGAAGCTTTCTTT. As protein: CASRGNPGEGSEAFF. This sequence joins TRBV7-9 and TRBJ1-1; D is unclear. V was clipped by 6 bases and J by 8 bases, with 22 bases between them. This CDR3 is 15 amino acids long. Germline-derived CDR1 and CDR2 are SEHNR and FQNEAQ (reference sequence).